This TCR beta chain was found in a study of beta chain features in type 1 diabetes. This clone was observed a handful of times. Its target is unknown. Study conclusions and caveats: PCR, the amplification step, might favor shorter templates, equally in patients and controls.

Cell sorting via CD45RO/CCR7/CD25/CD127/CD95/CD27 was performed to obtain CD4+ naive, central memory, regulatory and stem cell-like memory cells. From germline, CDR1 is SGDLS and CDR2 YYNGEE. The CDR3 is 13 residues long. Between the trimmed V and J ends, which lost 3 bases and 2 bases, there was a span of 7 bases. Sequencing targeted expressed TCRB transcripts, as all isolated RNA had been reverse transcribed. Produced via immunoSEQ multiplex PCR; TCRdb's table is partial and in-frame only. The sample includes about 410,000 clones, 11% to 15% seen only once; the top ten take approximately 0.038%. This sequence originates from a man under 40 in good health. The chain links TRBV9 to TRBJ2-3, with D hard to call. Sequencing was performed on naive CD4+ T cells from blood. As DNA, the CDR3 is TGTGCCAGCAGCGGATGGAACACAGATACGCAGTATTTT. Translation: CASSGWNTDTQYF. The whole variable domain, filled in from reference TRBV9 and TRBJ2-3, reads DSGVTQTPKHLITATGQRVTLRCSPRSGDLSVYWYQQSLDQGLQFLIQYYNGEERAKGNILERFSAQQFPDLHSELNLSSLELGDSALYFCASSGWNTDTQYFGPGTRLTVL.